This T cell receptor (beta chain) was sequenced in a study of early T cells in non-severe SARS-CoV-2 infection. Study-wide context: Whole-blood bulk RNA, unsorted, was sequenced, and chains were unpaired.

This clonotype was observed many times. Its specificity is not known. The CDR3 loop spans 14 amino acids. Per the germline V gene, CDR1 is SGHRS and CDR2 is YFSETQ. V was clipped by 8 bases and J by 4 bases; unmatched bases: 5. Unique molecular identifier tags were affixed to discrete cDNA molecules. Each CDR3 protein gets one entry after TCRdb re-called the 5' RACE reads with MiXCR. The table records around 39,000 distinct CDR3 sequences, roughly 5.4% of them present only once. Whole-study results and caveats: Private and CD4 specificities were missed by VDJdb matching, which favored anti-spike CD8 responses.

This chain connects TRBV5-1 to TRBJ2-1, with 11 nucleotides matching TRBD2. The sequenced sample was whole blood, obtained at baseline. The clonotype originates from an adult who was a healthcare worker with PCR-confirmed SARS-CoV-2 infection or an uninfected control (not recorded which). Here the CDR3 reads CASAGTSGYNEQFF. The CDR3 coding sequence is TGCGCCAGTGCCGGGACTAGCGGATACAATGAGCAGTTCTTC.